Below are 31 T cell receptor beta chains sequenced from a single sample in a study of shared clonotypes between healthy human individuals. The data were produced by immunoSEQ multiplex PCR, yet TCRdb's version contains in-frame clones alone and is incomplete. The sample holds 150,000 to 200,000 clones, 90% to 95% seen once. Sequenced sample: naive CD4+ T cells sorted from blood. Subset meaning: CD45RA+ positively selected. Every receptor here comes from a woman aged 25 to 39 in good health.

The chain carries TRBV10-1 and TRBJ2-7; D is unclear. Germline V gene sequence: CDR1 WNHNN, CDR2 SYGVQD (reference sequence). Trimming left V 6 bases short and J 4 bases short, with 10 bases between. This CDR3 region has 12 residues. The CDR3 nucleotides read TGCGCCAGCAGCCCCGGACCTTACGAGCAGTACTTC. It is translated as CASSPGPYEQYF.

This chain uses TRBV19 with TRBJ2-3, with a tentative D call TRBD2 (6 bases). V was trimmed by 1 base and J by 3 bases, leaving 11 bases between them. CDR1 is LNHDA and CDR2 is SQIVND in the germline V gene (reference sequence). This CDR3 is built from 15 residues. CDR3 in amino acids: CASSIAEGRTDTQYF. Here the CDR3 DNA reads TGTGCCAGTAGTATAGCCGAGGGGAGGACAGATACGCAGTATTTT.

The rearrangement links TRBV7-9 to TRBJ2-7; no clear D gene. Between the trimmed V and J ends, which lost 3 bases and 1 base, there was a span of 7 bases. The CDR3 has 13 amino acids. CDR1 is SEHNR and CDR2 is FQNEAQ in the germline V gene (reference sequence). The CDR3 sequence is CASSFGGSYEQYF. In DNA form, the CDR3 reads TGTGCCAGCAGCTTCGGCGGTTCCTACGAGCAGTACTTC.

The gene calls are TRBV30 and TRBJ2-7, with 9 bases that match TRBD2. The germline V gene has CDR1 GTSNPN and CDR2 SVGIG (reference sequence). This CDR3 contains 13 residues. V lost 2 bases to trimming and J lost 3 bases; unmatched junction nucleotides: 2. CDR3 DNA sequence: TGTGCCTGGAGTAGGCGGGAGGGCTACGAGCAGTACTTC. Its translation is CAWSRREGYEQYF.

V and J are TRBV28 and TRBJ2-7; the D call may be TRBD1 or TRBD2 (6 bases each). This CDR3 is built from 15 residues. The V gene lost 6 bases and the J gene lost 0 bases, with 15 bases spanning the gap. From germline, CDR1 is MDHEN and CDR2 SYDVKM. The CDR3: CASSPQGLSSYEQYF. The CDR3, as DNA: TGTGCCAGCAGCCCACAGGGACTTAGCTCCTACGAGCAGTACTTC.

V is TRBV15 and J is TRBJ1-2; D possibly corresponds to TRBD1 (6 bases). CDR1 LNHNV and CDR2 YYDKDF come from the germline V gene (reference sequence). The CDR3 is made up of 15 amino acids. V lost 3 bases, J lost 8 bases, and 19 bases lay in between. The CDR3 here is CATSRIRGPAGGYTF. In DNA, the CDR3 is TGTGCCACCAGCAGGATCAGGGGCCCCGCGGGGGGCTACACCTTC.

This chain links TRBV6-5 with TRBJ2-5; D gene uncertain. This CDR3 spans 14 amino acids. V was cut by 8 bases and J by 11 bases, with 24 bases left in between. CDR1 and CDR2 (germline): MNHEY, SVGAGI. The CDR3 bases are TGTGCCAGCCTAAGCCCGGGTCTCAATAGTGTGCAGTACTTC. This translates into CASLSPGLNSVQYF.

The chain uses TRBV29-1 and TRBJ2-1, with 7 positions matching TRBD1. The V gene end was trimmed by 3 bases and the J gene end by 4 bases; junction bases not matched to a gene: 9. The germline gives CDR1 SQVTM, CDR2 ANQGSEA. The CDR3 is 15 residues long. The CDR3 protein is CSVEERTGNYNEQFF. CDR3 in DNA: TGCAGCGTTGAGGAGAGGACAGGTAATTACAATGAGCAGTTCTTC.

J is TRBJ1-2 and V is TRBV28; TRBD1 aligns across 11 bases. J was trimmed by 7 bases and V by 5 bases; bases with no gene match: 6. The CDR3 has 14 residues. The germline gives CDR1 MDHEN, CDR2 SYDVKM. CDR3 residues: CASSPPGQGAGYTF. The CDR3 nucleotides are TGTGCCAGCAGTCCCCCCGGACAGGGGGCTGGCTACACCTTC.

Only one count was recorded for this clone. The chain combines TRBV19 with TRBJ2-2; D gene ambiguous. The V end was cut by 6 bases, the J end by 5 bases, with 7 bases between. Germline lookup yields CDR1 LNHDA and CDR2 SQIVND (reference sequence). CDR3 length: 12 amino acids. CDR3 region: CASRVRTGELFF. In nucleotides, the CDR3 is TGTGCCAGTAGGGTGAGGACCGGGGAGCTGTTTTTT.

The V gene is TRBV5-6, the J gene TRBJ2-7; D is undetermined. The CDR3 runs 13 residues. The germline V gene has CDR1 SGHDT and CDR2 YYEEEE. V was clipped by 0 bases and J by 6 bases, with 10 bases between them. CDR3 protein: CASSLGSFTEQYF. CDR3 DNA: TGTGCCAGCAGCTTGGGGTCGTTCACCGAGCAGTACTTC. Supplemented by reference TRBV5-6 and TRBJ2-7, the full variable domain reads DAGVTQSPTHLIKTRGQQVTLRCSPKSGHDTVSWYQQALGQGPQFIFQYYEEEERQRGNFPDRFSGHQFPNYSSELNVNALLLGDSALYLCASSLGSFTEQYFGPGTRLTVT.

CDR3 in amino acids: CASTALEGGTDTQYF. The CDR3 bases are TGTGCCAGTACCGCACTAGAGGGAGGCACAGATACGCAGTATTTT. This rearrangement joins TRBV19 to TRBJ2-3; tentative D call: TRBD2 (5 bases). CDR3 length equals 15 residues. Germline V gene data show CDR1 as LNHDA and CDR2 as SQIVND (reference sequence). V shed 7 bases and J shed 1 base, with 15 bases lying between them.

The rearrangement links TRBV7-2 to TRBJ2-1; D not resolved. Germline values: CDR1 SGHTA, CDR2 FQGNSA. There are 11 residues in the CDR3. The V and J ends lost 5 bases and 7 bases respectively, with 6 bases between them. The DNA of the CDR3 is TGTGCCAGCAGCCGAGAGAATGAGCAGTTCTTC. The encoded protein is CASSRENEQFF.

The V gene is TRBV19, the J gene TRBJ2-4, with a tentative D call TRBD1 (5 bases). Germline V gene data show CDR1 as LNHDA and CDR2 as SQIVND (reference sequence). V lost 3 bases to trimming and J lost 2 bases, with 8 bases between them. The CDR3 runs 14 residues. CDR3 nucleotide sequence: TGTGCCAGTAGTATGACAGATACCAAAAACATTCAGTACTTC. It codes for CASSMTDTKNIQYF.

The rearrangement uses TRBV15 and TRBJ2-1; 10 nucleotides agree with TRBD1. This CDR3 has 15 residues. Germline CDR1 and CDR2: LNHNV and YYDKDF (reference sequence). Trimming at V came to 6 bases and at J to 9 bases, leaving 11 bases not matched to a gene. The CDR3 loop reads CATRMGQGRYGEQFF. The CDR3 coding sequence is TGTGCCACCAGAATGGGACAGGGGAGGTATGGTGAGCAGTTCTTC. Based on the CDR3 plus reference TRBV15 and TRBJ2-1, the full variable domain is DAMVIQNPRYQVTQFGKPVTLSCSQTLNHNVMYWYQQKSSQAPKLLFHYYDKDFNNEADTPDNFQSRRPNTSFCFLDIRSPGLGDTAMYLCATRMGQGRYGEQFFGPGTRLTVL.

V is TRBV7-9 and J is TRBJ1-4; D unresolved. Trimming cost V 1 base and J 8 bases, with 23 bases left between them. In germline, CDR1 is SEHNR, CDR2 FQNEAQ (reference sequence). This CDR3 comprises 18 residues. CDR3 protein: CASSLVRGRGDFREKLFF. CDR3 DNA: TGTGCCAGCAGCTTAGTGAGAGGACGAGGAGATTTCCGGGAAAAACTGTTTTTT.

The chain couples TRBV18 to TRBJ1-1; D is uncertain. Germline values: CDR1 KGHSH, CDR2 LQKENI. There are 15 residues in the CDR3. Trimming stripped 0 bases from V and 0 bases from J, with 8 bases between. The CDR3, as DNA: TGTGCCAGCTCACCACCGGGATCGGTGAACACTGAAGCTTTCTTT. Protein product: CASSPPGSVNTEAFF.

This chain connects TRBV7-8 to TRBJ1-2; no clear D. The CDR3 sequence is 13 residues long. The germline gives CDR1 SGHVS, CDR2 FQNEAQ. With 3 bases removed from V and 6 bases from J, the gap between germline ends came to 11 bases. The CDR3 bases are TGTGCCAGCAGCTTTCTAGGGTTGGATGGCTACACCTTC. This sequence encodes CASSFLGLDGYTF.

This chain uses TRBV11-2 with TRBJ2-5; TRBD1 matches 9 bases. The CDR3 totals 15 residues. V shed 2 bases and J 5 bases; nucleotides not matched to a gene: 6. The germline CDR1 and CDR2 sequences are SGHAT and FQNNGV. CDR3 DNA: TGTGCCAGCAGCTTAACCGGGACAGGGAGGGAGACCCAGTACTTC. Translated: CASSLTGTGRETQYF.

The genes are TRBV19 and TRBJ2-5, with 10 bases fitting TRBD2. CDR3 length: 16 amino acids. The ends lost 5 bases at V and 5 bases at J; junction bases unmatched: 11. The germline gives CDR1 LNHDA, CDR2 SQIVND (reference sequence). The CDR3 nucleotides read TGTGCCAGTAGTGAGGAGCTAGCGGGAGACGGGGAGACCCAGTACTTC. Translating it yields CASSEELAGDGETQYF.

This chain uses TRBV11-1 with TRBJ2-3, with 8 nucleotides matching TRBD2. Germline V lookup: CDR1 SGHAT, CDR2 FQDESV (reference sequence). V lost 5 bases and J lost 5; bases outside the gene matches: 9. CDR3 length: 15 amino acids. For the CDR3, the DNA is TGTGCCAGCAGCCGGACTAGCCCCTGGGTAGATACGCAGTATTTT. This translates into CASSRTSPWVDTQYF.

This sequence joins TRBV28 and TRBJ2-1; 8 bases align to TRBD2. Germline V gene sequence: CDR1 MDHEN, CDR2 SYDVKM. With 6 bases clipped from V and 7 bases from J, the junction kept 11 bases outside the gene matches. This CDR3 has 15 amino acids. This CDR3 reads CASSHSGSERNEQFF. CDR3 bases: TGTGCCAGCAGCCACAGCGGGAGTGAAAGGAATGAGCAGTTCTTC.

The V call is TRBV5-6, the J call TRBJ1-2; D is undetermined. The V gene's germline CDR1 is SGHDT and CDR2 YYEEEE. The CDR3 spans 13 residues. V was shortened by 0 bases and J by 8 bases, with 11 bases between the two germline ends. As DNA, the CDR3 is TGTGCCAGCAGCTTGGAGCCAGTGGGAGGCTACACCTTC. Residues: CASSLEPVGGYTF.

The genes are TRBV28 and TRBJ2-7, with 10 bases matching TRBD2. Looked up from germline, CDR1 is MDHEN and CDR2 is SYDVKM. This CDR3 spans 16 amino acids. Trimming cost V 8 bases and J 4 bases; bases outside gene matches: 14. This chain's CDR3 is CASHPGSSSGSYEQYF. The CDR3 nucleotides read TGTGCCAGCCACCCAGGGTCCTCTAGCGGGAGTTACGAGCAGTACTTC.

The chain uses TRBV19 and TRBJ1-5; D gene ambiguous. Trimming removed 8 bases at V and 5 bases at J, with 16 bases between. CDR3 length: 14 residues. Germline V gene data show CDR1 as LNHDA and CDR2 as SQIVND (reference sequence). Here the CDR3 reads CASCARRVDQPQHF. The CDR3 DNA reads TGTGCCAGTTGCGCGAGGCGGGTAGATCAGCCCCAGCATTTT.

J is TRBJ2-7 and V is TRBV15; TRBD2 matches at 7 bases. This CDR3 spans 16 amino acids. Germline V gives CDR1 LNHNV, CDR2 YYDKDF (reference sequence). With V trimmed by 2 bases and J by 7 bases, 14 bases remained unmatched. The CDR3 nucleotides read TGTGCCACCAGCAGAATCGGGGAGGGACTGGGAGGAGAGCAGTACTTC. Translating gives CATSRIGEGLGGEQYF.

J is TRBJ2-1 and V is TRBV19; TRBD2 matches at 13 bases. V was pared by 7 bases and J by 7 bases, with 7 bases of the junction left unmatched. Germline lookup yields CDR1 LNHDA and CDR2 SQIVND (reference sequence). This CDR3 spans 15 amino acids. This chain's CDR3 is CASKEGTSGMNEQFF. The CDR3 bases are TGTGCCAGTAAAGAGGGGACTAGCGGGATGAATGAGCAGTTCTTC. Looking up the rest from reference TRBV19 and TRBJ2-1 gives the full variable domain: DGGITQSPKYLFRKEGQNVTLSCEQNLNHDAMYWYRQDPGQGLRLIYYSQIVNDFQKGDIAEGYSVSREKKESFPLTVTSAQKNPTAFYLCASKEGTSGMNEQFFGPGTRLTVL.

V gene TRBV2 combines with J gene TRBJ2-5; unclear D gene. The length of the CDR3 is 17 residues. The V end lost 2 bases, the J end lost 2 bases, and 18 bases lay between the germline ends. Germline V gene lookup returns CDR1 SNHLY and CDR2 FYNNEI. The CDR3 coding sequence is TGTGCCAGCAGTGAATACGGCGACACCGGAACACAAGAGACCCAGTACTTC. Amino acids: CASSEYGDTGTQETQYF. Full variable domain (missing parts from reference TRBV2 and TRBJ2-5): EPEVTQTPSHQVTQMGQEVILRCVPISNHLYFYWYRQILGQKVEFLVSFYNNEISEKSEIFDDQFSVERPDGSNFTLKIRSTKLEDSAMYFCASSEYGDTGTQETQYFGPGTRLLVL.

The rearrangement links TRBV18 to TRBJ1-5, with D tentatively TRBD1 (5 bases). CDR1 and CDR2 from the germline V gene are KGHSH and LQKENI. Deletions cut 3 bases from V and 5 bases from J, with 11 bases between. This CDR3 has 14 amino acids. CDR3 in amino acids: CASSPPGGDQPQHF. Here the CDR3 DNA reads TGTGCCAGCTCACCCCCGGGGGGGGATCAGCCCCAGCATTTT. Full variable domain (remainder filled in from reference TRBV18 and TRBJ1-5): NAGVMQNPRHLVRRRGQEARLRCSPMKGHSHVYWYRQLPEEGLKFMVYLQKENIIDESGMPKERFSAEFPKEGPSILRIQQVVRGDSAAYFCASSPPGGDQPQHFGDGTRLSIL.

The gene calls are TRBV5-1 and TRBJ1-1; D is perhaps TRBD1 (5 bases). Germline V gene data show CDR1 as SGHRS and CDR2 as YFSETQ. Between the trimmed V and J ends, which lost 4 bases and 1 base, there was a span of 11 bases. This CDR3 is 14 amino acids long. CDR3 amino acids: CASSPGTGNTEAFF. The CDR3 DNA is TGCGCCAGCAGCCCCGGGACGGGGAACACTGAAGCTTTCTTT.

The chain combines TRBV19 with TRBJ2-2; TRBD1 might be the D (6 bases). The CDR3 is made up of 16 amino acids. V was pared by 5 bases and J by 1 base, with 14 bases between. Germline V gene lookup returns CDR1 LNHDA and CDR2 SQIVND (reference sequence). CDR3 sequence reads: CASSSPAGVNTGELFF. In DNA form, the CDR3 reads TGTGCCAGTAGTTCTCCGGCAGGGGTGAACACCGGGGAGCTGTTTTTT.